A selection of T cell receptor beta chains follows, all from one sample in a study of blood T cell repertoires in COVID-19. Profiling relied on immunoSEQ multiplex PCR, and the TCRdb table lists in-frame clones only, not all of them. Of 150,000 to 200,000 clones listed, about nine tenths are singletons. Sequencing was performed on PBMCs or T cells enriched from blood (not recorded which). These TCRs come from a woman aged 18-30 years who had recovered from COVID-19. The CDR3 runs from the conserved cysteine through the conserved F or W. D genes are given only for firm matches. Clone size appears in some rows only: once, few, many, or a class for an expanded clone.

abundance	d_gene	v_gene	j_gene	CDR3nt	CDR3aa
.	TRBD1	TRBV27	TRBJ2-1	TGTGCCAGCAGCCCGACAGGGTATCGGTACAATGAGCAGTTCTTC	CASSPTGYRYNEQFF
.	.	TRBV20-1	TRBJ2-1	TGCAGTGCCCCACTCTACAATGAGCAGTTCTTC	CSAPLYNEQFF
.	.	TRBV11-2	TRBJ2-7	TGTGCCAGCAGCCCCCCCGCGACATCCTACGAGCAGTACTTC	CASSPPATSYEQYF
.	TRBD2	TRBV7-8	TRBJ2-7	TGTGCCAGCAGCTTAGTCCTCAGCCCGACTAGCGGGATCTACGAGCAGTACTTC	CASSLVLSPTSGIYEQYF
.	TRBD1	TRBV6-5	TRBJ2-5	TGTGCCAGCAGTTACTCGGGACAGGGGCAAGAGACCCAGTACTTC	CASSYSGQGQETQYF
.	TRBD1	TRBV27	TRBJ2-1	TGTGCCAGCAGTCCGGGGACAGGGGGTTCCTACAATGAGCAGTTCTTC	CASSPGTGGSYNEQFF
.	TRBD1	TRBV27	TRBJ2-5	TGTGCCAGCAGTCCTTTCCGGGACAGGGACCAAGAGACCCAGTACTTC	CASSPFRDRDQETQYF
once	.	TRBV7-3	TRBJ2-1	TGTGCCAGCAGCCCCACGGTGGCGGGAGAGCAGTTCTTC	CASSPTVAGEQFF
.	TRBD2	TRBV20-1	TRBJ2-3	TGCAGTGCTAGTCCCGCCTGGCGGGAGGGCCGCACAGATACGCAGTATTTT	CSASPAWREGRTDTQYF
.	.	TRBV6-5	TRBJ2-5	TGTGCCAGCAGTTACCCGGTCGCGGGGACCCAGTACTTC	CASSYPVAGTQYF
.	.	TRBV11-2	TRBJ1-1	TGTGCCAGCTTGGACCGGAGGGGGGGAACTGAAGCTTTCTTT	CASLDRRGGTEAFF
.	TRBD2	TRBV7-3	TRBJ2-1	TGTGCCAGCAGCTTATGGGGTCGGGGGACTAGCGGACACAATGAGCAGTTCTTC	CASSLWGRGTSGHNEQFF
.	TRBD2	TRBV3-1/TRBV3-2	TRBJ2-5	TGTGCCAGCAGCCAATCTAGCGGGTCGTACCAAGAGACCCAGTACTTC	CASSQSSGSYQETQYF